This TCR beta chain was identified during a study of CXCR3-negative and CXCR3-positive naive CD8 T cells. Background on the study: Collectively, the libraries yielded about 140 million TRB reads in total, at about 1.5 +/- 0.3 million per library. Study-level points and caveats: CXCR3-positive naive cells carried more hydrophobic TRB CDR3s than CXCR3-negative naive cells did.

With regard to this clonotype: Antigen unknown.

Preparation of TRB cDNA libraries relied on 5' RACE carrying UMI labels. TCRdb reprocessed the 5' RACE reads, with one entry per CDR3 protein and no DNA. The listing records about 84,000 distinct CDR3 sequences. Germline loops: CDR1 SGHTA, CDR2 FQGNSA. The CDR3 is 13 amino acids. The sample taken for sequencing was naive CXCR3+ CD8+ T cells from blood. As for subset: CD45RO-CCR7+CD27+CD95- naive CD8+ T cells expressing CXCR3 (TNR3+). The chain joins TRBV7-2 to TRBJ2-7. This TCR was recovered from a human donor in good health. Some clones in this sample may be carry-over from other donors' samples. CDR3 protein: CASSPTAPYEQYF.